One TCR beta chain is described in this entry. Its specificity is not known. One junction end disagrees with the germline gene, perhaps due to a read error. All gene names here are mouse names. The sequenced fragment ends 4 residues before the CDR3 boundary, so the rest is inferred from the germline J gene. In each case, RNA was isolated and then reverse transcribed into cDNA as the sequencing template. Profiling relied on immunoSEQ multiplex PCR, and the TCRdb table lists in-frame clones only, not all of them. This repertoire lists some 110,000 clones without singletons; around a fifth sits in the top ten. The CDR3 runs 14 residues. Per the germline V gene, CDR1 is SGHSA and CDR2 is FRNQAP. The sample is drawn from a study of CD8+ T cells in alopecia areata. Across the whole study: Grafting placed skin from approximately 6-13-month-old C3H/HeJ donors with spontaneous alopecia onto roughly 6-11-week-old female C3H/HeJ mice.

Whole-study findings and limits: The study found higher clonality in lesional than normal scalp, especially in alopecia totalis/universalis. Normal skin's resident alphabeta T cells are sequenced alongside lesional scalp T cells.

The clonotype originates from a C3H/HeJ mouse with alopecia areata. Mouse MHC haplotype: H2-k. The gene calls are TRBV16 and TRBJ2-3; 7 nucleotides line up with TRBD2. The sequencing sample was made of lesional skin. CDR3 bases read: TGTGCACGCAGCCGGGGGGGGAGTGCAGAA. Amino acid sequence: CARSRGGSAE. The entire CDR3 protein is CARSRGGSAETLYF.